This T cell receptor beta chain was obtained from a study of blood T cell repertoires in COVID-19. Looking at the study overall: Samples taken during acute and convalescent COVID-19 were collected in the United States, Italy and Spain. In each case, the material was cDNA or gDNA derived from T cells, B-cell-depleted T cells, or PBMCs.

Authors' methods: Reference gene primer amplification gave estimated nucleated cell counts. The protocol was immunoSEQ multiplex PCR, while the TCRdb copy is restricted to in-frame clones and leaves out a portion. V, J and clone size reflect that table, while D and trimming were determined from the DNA. The sample holds some 170,000 clones, roughly 76% seen once. CDR1 and CDR2 (germline): SGDLS, YYNGEE. V lost 0 bases to trimming and J lost 2 bases; unmatched junction nucleotides: 6. The CDR3 consists of 19 residues. This clonotype was obtained from a woman aged 45-65 years with active or convalescent COVID-19. Material: peripheral blood. This chain uses TRBV9 with TRBJ2-2, with TRBD2 matching 14 bases. Written as DNA, the CDR3 is TGTGCCAGCAGCGTAGCGGGGACTAGCGGGGGCGTTAACACCGGGGAGCTGTTTTTT. Residues: CASSVAGTSGGVNTGELFF.